This T cell receptor beta chain was identified in a study of response to subunit inactivated influenza vaccine. This CDR3 spans 14 amino acids. V gave up 10 bases and J gave up 3 bases; unmatched junction bases: 10. Germline CDR1 LNHDA, CDR2 SQIVND (reference sequence). TCRdb re-called the RT-PCR reads with MiXCR, one entry per CDR3 protein. The sample contains hundreds of thousands of distinct CDR3 sequences, approximately 13% of which appear only once. The source material was PBMCs from blood, sampled around 14 days before vaccination. The chain carries TRBV19 and TRBJ2-3; 7 bases agree with TRBD2. The clonotype comes from a man aged 50-59 years who received an inactivated influenza vaccine. The CDR3, as DNA: TGTGCCACAACAGCGGGGTTGTCGACAGATACGCAGTATTTT. It is translated as CATTAGLSTDTQYF. The full variable domain, completed using reference TRBV19 and TRBJ2-3, is DGGITQSPKYLFRKEGQNVTLSCEQNLNHDAMYWYRQDPGQGLRLIYYSQIVNDFQKGDIAEGYSVSREKKESFPLTVTSAQKNPTAFYLCATTAGLSTDTQYFGPGTRLTVL.